The 26 T cell receptor beta chains presented below share a single source sample, sequenced in a study of beta chain features in type 1 diabetes. Overall study findings and caveats: A moderate, significant TCRB CDR3 shortening appeared in type 1 diabetes across four CD4+ subsets.

Their antigens are not known. The study reverse transcribed the entire isolated RNA, so it sequenced expressed TCRB transcripts. Only in-frame clones appear in the TCRdb table, and some are missing; sequencing was by immunoSEQ multiplex PCR. The sample includes some 15,000 clones, over 55% seen only once; the top ten take more than 2%. Sequencing was done on a sample of Tregs from blood. These receptors all come from a man under 40 with type 1 diabetes.

The V and J genes are TRBV7-9 and TRBJ2-5; weak D call: TRBD2 (6 bases). The germline gives CDR1 SEHNR, CDR2 FQNEAQ (reference sequence). This CDR3 is 16 amino acids long. The V gene lost 2 bases and the J gene lost 3 bases, with 16 bases spanning the gap. Here the CDR3 reads CASSLYGSWGKETQYF. CDR3 nucleotides: TGTGCCAGCAGCTTATACGGGAGCTGGGGAAAAGAGACCCAGTACTTC. The full variable domain, in which reference TRBV7-9 and TRBJ2-5 provide the parts outside the CDR3, is DTGVSQNPRHKITKRGQNVTFRCDPISEHNRLYWYRQTLGQGPEFLTYFQNEAQLEKSRLLSDRFSAERPKGSFSTLEIQRTEQGDSAMYLCASSLYGSWGKETQYFGPGTRLLVL.

J is TRBJ1-5 and V is TRBV5-8; D not certain. V was pared by 0 bases and J by 9 bases, with 10 bases between. The CDR3 runs to 13 residues. The germline V gene has CDR1 SGHTS and CDR2 YDEGEE. The CDR3 DNA sequence: TGTGCCAGCAGCTTGGCAGTTCGTACGCCCCAGCATTTT. This sequence encodes CASSLAVRTPQHF.

This clone was picked up one time. V is TRBV11-2 and J is TRBJ2-7; 7 bases agree with TRBD1. CDR3 length: 14 amino acids. Trimming at V came to 3 bases and at J to 2 bases, leaving 4 bases not matched to a gene. Germline values: CDR1 SGHAT, CDR2 FQNNGV. The CDR3 protein is CASSLGTATYEQYF. DNA of the CDR3: TGTGCCAGCAGCTTGGGGACAGCTACCTACGAGCAGTACTTC.

This chain connects TRBV5-1 to TRBJ2-7; D ambiguous. The CDR3 is 14 amino acids. Deletions cut 2 bases from V and 1 base from J, with 10 bases between. Germline loops: CDR1 SGHRS, CDR2 YFSETQ. The CDR3 nucleotides are TGCGCCAGCAGCTTAGGTTACGGGTCCTACGAGCAGTACTTC. It encodes CASSLGYGSYEQYF.

The chain has TRBV7-9 and TRBJ2-5, with 7 bases lining up with TRBD1. The J call may be faulty, since TRBJ2-7 better matches the DNA end. The CDR3 spans 14 residues. Looked up from germline, CDR1 is SEHNR and CDR2 is FQNEAQ (reference sequence). CDR3 nucleotide sequence: TGTGCCAGCAGCTCATGGACAGGAAGCTACGAGCAGTACTTC. Translation gives CASSSWTGSYEQYF.

The V and J genes are TRBV5-1 and TRBJ2-7, with TRBD2 identical over 9 bases. Per the germline V gene, CDR1 is SGHRS and CDR2 is YFSETQ. This CDR3 is built from 14 residues. V lost 3 bases, J lost 6 bases, and 7 bases stayed unmatched. The CDR3 loop reads CASSYTLSGGEQYF. The CDR3 nucleotides read TGCGCCAGCAGCTACACCCTTAGCGGGGGCGAGCAGTACTTC. The whole variable domain, filled in from reference TRBV5-1 and TRBJ2-7, reads KAGVTQTPRYLIKTRGQQVTLSCSPISGHRSVSWYQQTPGQGLQFLFEYFSETQRNKGNFPGRFSGRQFSNSRSEMNVSTLELGDSALYLCASSYTLSGGEQYFGPGTRLTVT.

This clone was observed a single time. The rearrangement links TRBV29-1 to TRBJ1-2; D remains unclear. Trimming removed 4 bases from V and 0 bases from J, with 3 bases in between. From germline, CDR1 is SQVTM and CDR2 ANQGSEA. This CDR3 comprises 11 residues. Here the CDR3 reads CSVASNYGYTF. CDR3 bases: TGCAGCGTTGCGTCTAACTATGGCTACACCTTC.

This clone came up a few times. The chain is built from TRBV6-1 and TRBJ1-5, with D possibly being TRBD1 (5 bases). Germline CDR1 is MNHNS and CDR2 is SASEGT. V lost 4 bases and J 10 bases, leaving 14 bases between the germline ends. The CDR3 is made up of 13 amino acids. The CDR3 region is CASSGTGDRPQHF. The CDR3 DNA reads as TGTGCCAGCAGTGGGACGGGGGACCGTCCCCAGCATTTT.

The rearrangement links TRBV6-6 to TRBJ2-5, with D possibly matching TRBD2 (5 bases). The end of the DNA aligns better with TRBJ2-7, so the J call may be wrong. This CDR3 has 12 amino acids. Germline CDR1 MNHNY, CDR2 SVGAGI (reference sequence). The CDR3 coding sequence is TGTGCCAGCAGTTACGGGAGATACGAGCAGTACTTC. Protein product: CASSYGRYEQYF.

This clone was seen a handful of times. The chain has TRBV18 and TRBJ1-1; 11 nucleotides line up with TRBD1. The CDR3 spans 15 residues. V lost 3 bases to trimming and J lost 5 bases; unmatched junction nucleotides: 5. Germline CDR1 and CDR2: KGHSH and LQKENI. CDR3 amino acids: CASSPGQGARTEAFF. CDR3 in DNA: TGTGCCAGCTCACCCGGACAGGGGGCGCGAACTGAAGCTTTCTTT.

The chain has TRBV5-4 and TRBJ2-7; 9 bases align to TRBD1. Germline assignment: CDR1 SGHNT and CDR2 YYREEE (reference sequence). The CDR3 has 14 residues. Trimming cost V 4 bases and J 6 bases; bases outside gene matches: 8. In nucleotides, the CDR3 is TGTGCCAGCAGCACGGGACAGGGCCTCGTCGAGCAGTACTTC. It translates to CASSTGQGLVEQYF.

The chain carries TRBV30 and TRBJ1-1; the match to TRBD1 covers 10 bases. V lost 6 bases and J lost 6; bases outside the gene matches: 7. The V gene's germline CDR1 is GTSNPN and CDR2 SVGIG (reference sequence). This CDR3 has 13 residues. The CDR3 DNA reads TGTGCCTGCCTCCGGGACAGGGGACCTGAAGCTTTCTTT. Residues: CACLRDRGPEAFF.

V gene TRBV5-6 combines with J gene TRBJ2-3; the D gene is possibly TRBD2 (7 bases). V was clipped by 4 bases and J by 6 bases, with 12 bases between them. Germline-derived CDR1 and CDR2 are SGHDT and YYEEEE. The CDR3 consists of 13 residues. The CDR3 DNA sequence: TGTGCCAGCAGCCGCGGGGGCGTGGATACGCAGTATTTT. It codes for CASSRGGVDTQYF. Using reference TRBV5-6 and TRBJ2-3 for the parts outside the CDR3, the full variable domain is DAGVTQSPTHLIKTRGQQVTLRCSPKSGHDTVSWYQQALGQGPQFIFQYYEEEERQRGNFPDRFSGHQFPNYSSELNVNALLLGDSALYLCASSRGGVDTQYFGPGTRLTVL.

The V call is TRBV7-9, the J call TRBJ2-1; TRBD2 agrees at 9 bases. After removal of 4 bases from V and 5 bases from J, the junction contained 6 bases not matched to a gene. The CDR3 is made up of 15 amino acids. Germline CDR1 is SEHNR and CDR2 is FQNEAQ (reference sequence). The CDR3 loop reads CASSWGSGGNNEQFF. The CDR3 bases are TGTGCCAGCAGCTGGGGGAGCGGGGGGAACAATGAGCAGTTCTTC. Full variable domain (missing parts from reference TRBV7-9 and TRBJ2-1): DTGVSQNPRHKITKRGQNVTFRCDPISEHNRLYWYRQTLGQGPEFLTYFQNEAQLEKSRLLSDRFSAERPKGSFSTLEIQRTEQGDSAMYLCASSWGSGGNNEQFFGPGTRLTVL.

The chain recombines TRBV29-1 with TRBJ2-3, with D possibly TRBD2 on 6 matching bases. Germline-derived CDR1 and CDR2 are SQVTM and ANQGSEA. This CDR3 region has 14 residues. The germline V and J ends were trimmed by 0 bases and 0 bases, with 7 bases remaining between them. The CDR3 sequence is CSVEDRGSTDTQYF. For the CDR3, the DNA is TGCAGCGTTGAAGATCGGGGGAGCACAGATACGCAGTATTTT.

For the CDR3, the DNA is TGTGCCAGCAGCAGATATACAGATAGCAATCAGCCCCAGCATTTT. It yields the protein CASSRYTDSNQPQHF. The rearrangement links TRBV6-1 to TRBJ1-5, with D unresolved. Per the germline V gene, CDR1 is MNHNS and CDR2 is SASEGT. V lost 6 bases to trimming and J lost 0 bases, with 12 bases between them. The CDR3 runs to 15 residues.

Of note for this clone: Other DNA sequences in the sample encode the same CDR3. The chain has TRBV4-1 and TRBJ2-3; 7 bases align to TRBD2. The CDR3 has 14 residues. Germline values: CDR1 MGHRA, CDR2 YSYEKL. Losses at the gene ends were 0 bases for V and 3 bases for J; bases not matched to a gene: 0. The CDR3 DNA is TGCGCCAGCAGCCAAGAGGGGGGGACAGATACGCAGTATTTT. It specifies CASSQEGGTDTQYF.

This rearrangement joins TRBV18 to TRBJ1-4; 8 bases agree with TRBD1. The germline V gene has CDR1 KGHSH and CDR2 LQKENI. The CDR3 extends over 16 amino acids. V trimming: 4 bases; J trimming: 7 bases; junction bases outside the gene matches: 11. DNA for the CDR3: TGTGCCAGCTCACAGGACCGGACAGGGTGGGGTGAAAAACTGTTTTTT. Its protein product is CASSQDRTGWGEKLFF. Variable domain in full (rest from reference TRBV18 and TRBJ1-4): NAGVMQNPRHLVRRRGQEARLRCSPMKGHSHVYWYRQLPEEGLKFMVYLQKENIIDESGMPKERFSAEFPKEGPSILRIQQVVRGDSAAYFCASSQDRTGWGEKLFFGSGTQLSVL.

The count of this clone is one. This chain connects TRBV23-1 to TRBJ2-7, with 11 bases identical to TRBD2. TRBV23-1 counts as an open reading frame of uncertain function. This CDR3 is built from 17 residues. The J segment lost 4 bases and the V segment lost 0 bases, leaving 8 bases of the junction unmatched. DNA of the CDR3: TGCGCCAGCAGTCAATCGAACTTTAGCGGGAGGGTATACGAGCAGTACTTC. Translation: CASSQSNFSGRVYEQYF.

The V call is TRBV7-8, the J call TRBJ2-3, with TRBD2 matching over 8 bases. The CDR3 consists of 17 residues. Germline V gene lookup returns CDR1 SGHVS and CDR2 FQNEAQ. Unmatched junction bases numbered 12, after V lost 5 bases and J lost 2 bases. The CDR3 DNA reads as TGTGCCAGCAGCCGGACTAGCAAGGCCCTCATCACAGATACGCAGTATTTT. Translated, it gives CASSRTSKALITDTQYF.

The rearrangement uses TRBV2 and TRBJ2-7; TRBD1 matches 8 bases. The CDR3 covers 15 residues. Germline CDR1 is SNHLY and CDR2 is FYNNEI. V trimming: 6 bases; J trimming: 1 base; junction bases outside the gene matches: 8. The CDR3 loop is CASSPTGGPSYEQYF. CDR3 nucleotides: TGTGCCAGCAGCCCAACAGGGGGGCCTTCCTACGAGCAGTACTTC.

J is TRBJ2-3 and V is TRBV6-5, with TRBD1 identical over 7 bases. V shed 6 bases and J 7 bases; nucleotides not matched to a gene: 10. Germline-derived CDR1 and CDR2 are MNHEY and SVGAGI. This CDR3 comprises 14 residues. For the CDR3, the DNA is TGTGCCAGCAGCACACAGGGGAAAGATAATACGCAGTATTTT. Translation: CASSTQGKDNTQYF.

This clone has more than one count but fewer than ten. The V call is TRBV7-2, the J call TRBJ2-1, with 8 bases that match TRBD2. In germline, CDR1 is SGHTA, CDR2 FQGNSA. The CDR3 has 15 amino acids. V gave up 0 bases and J gave up 4 bases; unmatched junction bases: 2. The CDR3 loop reads CASSLAAGGYNEQFF. CDR3 DNA: TGTGCCAGCAGCTTAGCCGCGGGGGGATACAATGAGCAGTTCTTC. Variable domain in full (rest from reference TRBV7-2 and TRBJ2-1): GAGVSQSPSNKVTEKGKDVELRCDPISGHTALYWYRQSLGQGLEFLIYFQGNSAPDKSGLPSDRFSAERTGGSVSTLTIQRTQQEDSAVYLCASSLAAGGYNEQFFGPGTRLTVL.

This clone was counted a few times. The CDR3 DNA sequence: TGTGCCAGCAGCTCCTCGACAGTTTATAACTATGGCTACACCTTC. The encoded protein is CASSSSTVYNYGYTF. The chain recombines TRBV7-9 with TRBJ1-2; D is perhaps TRBD1 (5 bases). V lost 4 bases and J lost 1, with 13 bases in between. The CDR3 loop spans 15 amino acids. Germline CDR1 reads SEHNR; CDR2 reads FQNEAQ (reference sequence).

This rearrangement joins TRBV2 to TRBJ2-5; 12 nucleotides line up with TRBD2. CDR3 length: 15 residues. With V trimmed by 7 bases and J by 4 bases, 7 bases remained unmatched. From germline, CDR1 is SNHLY and CDR2 FYNNEI. The chain's CDR3 is CASTLAGGPGETQYF. The DNA of the CDR3 is TGTGCCAGCACCCTAGCGGGAGGGCCAGGAGAGACCCAGTACTTC.

The rearrangement joins TRBV6-1 to TRBJ1-1, with a weak D call TRBD1 (6 bases). CDR3 length equals 13 residues. The V gene's germline CDR1 is MNHNS and CDR2 SASEGT. With 6 bases removed from V and 5 bases from J, the gap between germline ends came to 13 bases. CDR3 DNA sequence: TGTGCCAGCAGGCTGGACAGCAGTACTGAAGCTTTCTTT. Amino acid sequence: CASRLDSSTEAFF.